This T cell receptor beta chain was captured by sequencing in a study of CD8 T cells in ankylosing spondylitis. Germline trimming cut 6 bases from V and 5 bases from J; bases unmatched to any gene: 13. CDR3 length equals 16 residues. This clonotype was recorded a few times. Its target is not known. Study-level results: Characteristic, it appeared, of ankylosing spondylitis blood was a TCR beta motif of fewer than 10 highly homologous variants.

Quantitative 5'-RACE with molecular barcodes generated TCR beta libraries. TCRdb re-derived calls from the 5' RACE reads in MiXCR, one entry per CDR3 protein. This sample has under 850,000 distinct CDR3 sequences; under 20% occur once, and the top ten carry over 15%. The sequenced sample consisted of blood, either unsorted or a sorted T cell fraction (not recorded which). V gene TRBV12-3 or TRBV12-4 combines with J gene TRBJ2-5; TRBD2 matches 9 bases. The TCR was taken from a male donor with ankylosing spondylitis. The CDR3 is CASSTTVGGRAETQYF. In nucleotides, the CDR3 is TGTGCCAGCAGCACCACAGTTGGCGGGAGGGCGGAGACCCAGTACTTC.